This record concerns one T cell receptor beta chain sequence. In the study's own analysis: Estimation of nucleated cell counts relied on the amplification of reference gene primers. Produced via immunoSEQ multiplex PCR; TCRdb's table is partial and in-frame only. Clone size and V and J calls were adopted from that table, with D and trimming inferred from the DNA. The sample has under 60,000 clones; 84% are singletons. The CDR3 is 13 residues long. V shed 3 bases and J 4 bases; nucleotides not matched to a gene: 5. Germline-derived CDR1 and CDR2 are SQVTM and ANQGSEA. This entry belongs to a study of blood T cell repertoires in COVID-19. Overall study: Acute and convalescent COVID-19 samples came from the United States, Italy and Spain. From T cells, B-cell-depleted T cells, or PBMCs came the material, which was cDNA or gDNA.

The source is a man in his 60s with acute or convalescent COVID-19. The chain carries TRBV29-1 and TRBJ1-2, with TRBD1 matching 7 bases. Specimen: peripheral blood. The CDR3, as DNA: TGCAGCGTTGAGACAGGGAGCAGCTATGGCTACACCTTC. Translating it yields CSVETGSSYGYTF.